This TCR beta chain came from a study of radiotherapy plus CTLA-4 blockade in lung cancer. Focal radiation plus CTLA-4 blockade with ipilimumab was given to patients with chemo-refractory metastatic non-small-cell lung cancer. Germline loops: CDR1 GTSNPN, CDR2 SVGIG (reference sequence). The CDR3 runs 13 residues. Trimming stripped 4 bases from V and 9 bases from J, with 16 bases between. TCRdb's copy holds only in-frame clones and misses some; the assay was immunoSEQ multiplex PCR. The data hold 90,000 to 100,000 clones, with roughly 80% observed a single time. Findings and limits, study-wide: Radiotherapy plus ipilimumab was followed by expansion in blood of tumor-derived TCR clones. Early clonal dynamics of blood T cells, together with interferon-beta, were reported as the best response predictor.

This clone has only one observation. The antigen is undetermined. The chain uses TRBV30 and TRBJ2-1; tentative D call: TRBD1 (6 bases). The sample was peripheral blood, taken from a patient treated with radiotherapy plus ipilimumab. The receptor's source is a human donor with non-small cell lung cancer that progressed on radiotherapy plus ipilimumab. The CDR3, as DNA: TGTGCCTGGACCTGGGTTAGGGGGAGTGAGCAGTTCTTC. Translating gives CAWTWVRGSEQFF.